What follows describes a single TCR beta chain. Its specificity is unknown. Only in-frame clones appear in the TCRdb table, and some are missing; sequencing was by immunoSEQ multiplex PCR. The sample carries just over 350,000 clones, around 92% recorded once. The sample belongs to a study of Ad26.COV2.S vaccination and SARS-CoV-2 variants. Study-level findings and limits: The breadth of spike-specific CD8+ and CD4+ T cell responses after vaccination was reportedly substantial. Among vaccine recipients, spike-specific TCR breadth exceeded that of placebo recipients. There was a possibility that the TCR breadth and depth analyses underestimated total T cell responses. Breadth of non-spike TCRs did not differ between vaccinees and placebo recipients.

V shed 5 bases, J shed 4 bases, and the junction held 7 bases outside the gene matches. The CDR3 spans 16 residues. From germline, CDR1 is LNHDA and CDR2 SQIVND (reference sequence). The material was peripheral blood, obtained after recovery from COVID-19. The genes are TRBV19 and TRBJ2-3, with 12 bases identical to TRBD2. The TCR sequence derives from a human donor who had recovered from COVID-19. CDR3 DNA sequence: TGTGCCAGTAGTGCCTCTAGCGGGGGGGCCGCAGATACGCAGTATTTT. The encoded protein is CASSASSGGAADTQYF.